This TCR beta chain was recorded in a study of shared clonotypes between healthy human individuals. General study results and limits: Genetic and exposure-history diversity was limited by the small donor number. Relative to clonotypes present in all four donors, those not shared had lower generation probabilities.

Assay: immunoSEQ multiplex PCR; the TCRdb copy retains only in-frame clones and omits some. The sample has around 600,000 clones; 95% to 98% are singletons. The V end lost 10 bases, the J end lost 1 base, and 19 bases lay between the germline ends. Germline CDR1 and CDR2: PRHDT and FYEKMQ (reference sequence). The CDR3 is 16 residues long. Naive CD8 cells lacked CD45RO and underwent positive selection for CCR7, leaving out terminally differentiated effector memory CD45RA+ cells. Points on this clone: Antigen: not known.

This TCR derives from a man between 25 and 39 years old in good health. Sequencing was carried out using naive CD8+ T cells sorted from blood. The rearrangement uses TRBV13 and TRBJ1-4; possible D gene TRBD1, 6 bases. This CDR3 reads CATRLGGPLTNEKLFF. The DNA for the CDR3 is TGTGCCACCCGACTTGGGGGGCCATTAACTAATGAAAAACTGTTTTTT.